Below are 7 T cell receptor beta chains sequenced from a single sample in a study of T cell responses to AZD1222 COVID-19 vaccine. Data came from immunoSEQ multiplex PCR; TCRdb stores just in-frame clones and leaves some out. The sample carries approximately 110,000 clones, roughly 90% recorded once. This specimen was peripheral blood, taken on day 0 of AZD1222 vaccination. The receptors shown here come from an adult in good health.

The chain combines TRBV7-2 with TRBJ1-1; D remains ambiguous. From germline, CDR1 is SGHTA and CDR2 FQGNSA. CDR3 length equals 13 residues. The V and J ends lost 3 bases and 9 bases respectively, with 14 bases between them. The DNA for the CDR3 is TGTGCCAGCAGCTTGCGCGTTGACAATAAAGCTTTCTTT. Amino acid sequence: CASSLRVDNKAFF.

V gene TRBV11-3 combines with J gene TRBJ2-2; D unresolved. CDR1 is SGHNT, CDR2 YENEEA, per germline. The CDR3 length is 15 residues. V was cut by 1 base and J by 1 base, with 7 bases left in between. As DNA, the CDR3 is TGTGCCAGCAGCTTAGGCGGCGAGAACACCGGGGAGCTGTTTTTT. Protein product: CASSLGGENTGELFF.

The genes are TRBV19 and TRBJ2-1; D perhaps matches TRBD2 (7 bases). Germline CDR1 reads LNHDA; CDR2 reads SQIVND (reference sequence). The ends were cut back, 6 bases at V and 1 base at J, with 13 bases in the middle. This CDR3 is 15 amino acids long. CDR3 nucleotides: TGTGCCAGTAGCCGGGGGGCGGGGTCCTACAATGAGCAGTTCTTC. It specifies CASSRGAGSYNEQFF.

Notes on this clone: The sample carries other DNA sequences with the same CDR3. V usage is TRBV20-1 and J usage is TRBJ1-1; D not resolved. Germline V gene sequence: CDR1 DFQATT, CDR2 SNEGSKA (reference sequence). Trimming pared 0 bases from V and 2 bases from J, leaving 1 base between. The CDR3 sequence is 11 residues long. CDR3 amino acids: CSARENTEAFF. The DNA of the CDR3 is TGCAGTGCTAGAGAAAACACTGAAGCTTTCTTT.

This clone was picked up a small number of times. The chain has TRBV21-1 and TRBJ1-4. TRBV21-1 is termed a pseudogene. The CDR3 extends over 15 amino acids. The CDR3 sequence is CASSSMTRGDEKLFF. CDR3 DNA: TGTGCCAGCAGCTCTATGACCCGGGGGGATGAAAAACTGTTTTTT.

CDR3 loop: CASSAGRDQPQHF. DNA of the CDR3: TGTGCCAGCTCAGCCGGGCGGGATCAGCCCCAGCATTTT. The rearrangement uses TRBV18 and TRBJ1-5; no reliable D call. CDR1 KGHSH and CDR2 LQKENI come from the germline V gene. This CDR3 contains 13 residues. V was cut by 5 bases and J by 5 bases, with 10 bases left in between. Combining the CDR3 with reference TRBV18 and TRBJ1-5 gives the whole variable domain NAGVMQNPRHLVRRRGQEARLRCSPMKGHSHVYWYRQLPEEGLKFMVYLQKENIIDESGMPKERFSAEFPKEGPSILRIQQVVRGDSAAYFCASSAGRDQPQHFGDGTRLSIL.

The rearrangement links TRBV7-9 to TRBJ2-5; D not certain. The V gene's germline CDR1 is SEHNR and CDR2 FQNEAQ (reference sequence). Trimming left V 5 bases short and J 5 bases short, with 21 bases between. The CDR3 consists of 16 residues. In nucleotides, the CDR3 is TGTGCCAGCAGCCCCGCCCGATGGACGGCTCGGGAGACCCAGTACTTC. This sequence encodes CASSPARWTARETQYF.